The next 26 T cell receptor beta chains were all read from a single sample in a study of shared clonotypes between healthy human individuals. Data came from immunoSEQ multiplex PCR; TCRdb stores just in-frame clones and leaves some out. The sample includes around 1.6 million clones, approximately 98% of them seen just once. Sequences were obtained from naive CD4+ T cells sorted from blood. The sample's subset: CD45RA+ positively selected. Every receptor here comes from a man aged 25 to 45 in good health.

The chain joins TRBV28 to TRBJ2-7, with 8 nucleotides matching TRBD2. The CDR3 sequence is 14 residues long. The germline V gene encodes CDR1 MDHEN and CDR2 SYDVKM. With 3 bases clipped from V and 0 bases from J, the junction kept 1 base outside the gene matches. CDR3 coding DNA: TGTGCCAGCAGTTTTGGGACTAGCTCCTACGAGCAGTACTTC. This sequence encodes CASSFGTSSYEQYF.

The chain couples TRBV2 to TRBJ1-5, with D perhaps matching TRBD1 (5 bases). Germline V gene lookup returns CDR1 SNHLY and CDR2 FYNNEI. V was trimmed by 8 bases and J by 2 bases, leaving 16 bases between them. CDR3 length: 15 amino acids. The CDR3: CASQGKEVGNQPQHF. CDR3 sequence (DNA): TGTGCCAGCCAGGGCAAGGAGGTCGGCAATCAGCCCCAGCATTTT.

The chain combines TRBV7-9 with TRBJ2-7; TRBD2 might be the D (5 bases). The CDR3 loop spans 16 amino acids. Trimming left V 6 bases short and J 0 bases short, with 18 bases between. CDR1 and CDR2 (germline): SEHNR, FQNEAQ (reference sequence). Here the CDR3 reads CASSSPGDRRSYEQYF. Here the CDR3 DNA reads TGTGCCAGCAGTTCGCCCGGGGATAGGCGCTCCTACGAGCAGTACTTC.

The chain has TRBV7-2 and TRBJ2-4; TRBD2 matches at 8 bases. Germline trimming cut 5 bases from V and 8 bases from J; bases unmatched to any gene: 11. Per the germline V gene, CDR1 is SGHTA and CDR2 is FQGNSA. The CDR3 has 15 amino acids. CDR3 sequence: CASSPGGAVLHIQYF. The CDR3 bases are TGTGCCAGCAGCCCCGGGGGGGCCGTATTGCACATTCAGTACTTC.

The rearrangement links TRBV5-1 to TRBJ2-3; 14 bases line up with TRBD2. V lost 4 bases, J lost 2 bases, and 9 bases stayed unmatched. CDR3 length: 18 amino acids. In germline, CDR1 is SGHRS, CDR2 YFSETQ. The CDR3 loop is CASSPGGLAGGLTDTQYF. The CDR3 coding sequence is TGCGCCAGCAGCCCGGGAGGACTAGCGGGAGGCCTCACAGATACGCAGTATTTT. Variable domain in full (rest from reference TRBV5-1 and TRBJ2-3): KAGVTQTPRYLIKTRGQQVTLSCSPISGHRSVSWYQQTPGQGLQFLFEYFSETQRNKGNFPGRFSGRQFSNSRSEMNVSTLELGDSALYLCASSPGGLAGGLTDTQYFGPGTRLTVL.

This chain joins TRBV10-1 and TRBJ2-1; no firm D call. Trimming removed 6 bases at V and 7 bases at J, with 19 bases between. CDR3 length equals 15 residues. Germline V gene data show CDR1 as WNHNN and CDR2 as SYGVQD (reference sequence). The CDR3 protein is CASSPRTSSRNEQFF. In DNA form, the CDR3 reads TGCGCCAGCAGCCCACGGACGTCAAGCAGGAATGAGCAGTTCTTC.

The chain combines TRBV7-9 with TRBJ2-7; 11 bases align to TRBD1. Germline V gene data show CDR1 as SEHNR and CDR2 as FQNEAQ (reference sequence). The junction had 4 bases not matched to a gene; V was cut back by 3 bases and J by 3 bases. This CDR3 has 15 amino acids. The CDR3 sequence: CASSLTGTGGYEQYF. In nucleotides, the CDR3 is TGTGCCAGCAGCTTGACCGGGACAGGGGGCTACGAGCAGTACTTC.

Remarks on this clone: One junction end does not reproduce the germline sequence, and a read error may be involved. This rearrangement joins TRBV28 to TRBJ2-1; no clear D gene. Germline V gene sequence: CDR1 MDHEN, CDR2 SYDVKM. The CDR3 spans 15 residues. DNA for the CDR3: TGTGCCAGCACCGCGAGTGGGAAAGAATACAGTGAGCAGTTCTTC. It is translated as CASTASGKEYSEQFF.

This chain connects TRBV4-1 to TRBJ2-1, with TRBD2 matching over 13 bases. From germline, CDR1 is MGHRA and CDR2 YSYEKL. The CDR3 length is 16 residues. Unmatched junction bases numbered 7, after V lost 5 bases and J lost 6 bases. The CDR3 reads CASSSEGLAGINEQFF. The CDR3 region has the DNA TGCGCCAGCAGCTCCGAGGGACTAGCGGGAATCAATGAGCAGTTCTTC.

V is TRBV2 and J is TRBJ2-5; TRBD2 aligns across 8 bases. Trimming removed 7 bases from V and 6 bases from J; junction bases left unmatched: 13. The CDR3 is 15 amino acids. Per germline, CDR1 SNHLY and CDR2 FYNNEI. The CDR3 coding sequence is TGTGCCAGCACCGAAGATCTAGCGGGCCCCCAGACCCAGTACTTC. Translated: CASTEDLAGPQTQYF.

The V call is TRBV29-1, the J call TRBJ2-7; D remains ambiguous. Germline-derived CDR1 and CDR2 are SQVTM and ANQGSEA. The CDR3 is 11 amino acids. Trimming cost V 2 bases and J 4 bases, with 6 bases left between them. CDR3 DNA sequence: TGCAGCGTTGAATACCTATACGAGCAGTACTTC. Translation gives CSVEYLYEQYF.

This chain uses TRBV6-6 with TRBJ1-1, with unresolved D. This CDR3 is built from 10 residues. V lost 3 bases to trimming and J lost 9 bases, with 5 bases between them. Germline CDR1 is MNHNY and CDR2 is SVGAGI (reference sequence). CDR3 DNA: TGTGCCAGCAGTTATGAGCAAGCTTTCTTT. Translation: CASSYEQAFF.

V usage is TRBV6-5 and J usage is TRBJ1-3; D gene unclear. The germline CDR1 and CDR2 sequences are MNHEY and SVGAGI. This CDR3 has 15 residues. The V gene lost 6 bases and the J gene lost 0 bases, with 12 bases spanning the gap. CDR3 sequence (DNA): TGTGCCAGCAGCCTAAACAGATACTCTGGAAACACCATATATTTT. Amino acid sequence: CASSLNRYSGNTIYF.

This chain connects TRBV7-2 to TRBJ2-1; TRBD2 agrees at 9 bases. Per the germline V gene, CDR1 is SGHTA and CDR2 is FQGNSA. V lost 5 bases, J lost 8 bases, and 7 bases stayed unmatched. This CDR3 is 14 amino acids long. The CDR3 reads CASSKRTSEDEQFF. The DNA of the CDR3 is TGTGCCAGCAGCAAACGGACTAGCGAGGATGAGCAGTTCTTC.

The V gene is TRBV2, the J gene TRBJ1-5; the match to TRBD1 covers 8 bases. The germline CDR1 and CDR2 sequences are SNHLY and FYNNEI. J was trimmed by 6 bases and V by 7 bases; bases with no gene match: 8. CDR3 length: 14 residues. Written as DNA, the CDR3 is TGTGCCAGCAATGGACAGGGCCACGGTCAGCCCCAGCATTTT. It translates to CASNGQGHGQPQHF.

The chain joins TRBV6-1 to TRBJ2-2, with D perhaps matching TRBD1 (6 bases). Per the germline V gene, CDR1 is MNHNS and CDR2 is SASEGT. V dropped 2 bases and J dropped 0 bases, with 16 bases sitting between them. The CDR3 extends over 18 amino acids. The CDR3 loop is CASSEKGVGTANTGELFF. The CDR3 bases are TGTGCCAGCAGTGAAAAGGGGGTGGGGACGGCGAACACCGGGGAGCTGTTTTTT.

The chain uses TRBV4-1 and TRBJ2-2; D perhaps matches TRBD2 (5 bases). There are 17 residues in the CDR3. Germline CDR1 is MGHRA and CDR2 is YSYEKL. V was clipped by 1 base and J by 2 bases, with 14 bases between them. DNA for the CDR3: TGCGCCAGCAGCCAAGGGCCTTTAAGGACTAACACCGGGGAGCTGTTTTTT. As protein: CASSQGPLRTNTGELFF.

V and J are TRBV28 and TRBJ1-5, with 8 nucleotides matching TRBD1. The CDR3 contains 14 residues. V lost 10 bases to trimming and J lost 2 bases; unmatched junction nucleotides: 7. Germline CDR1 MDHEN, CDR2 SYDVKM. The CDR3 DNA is TGTGCCATCAGACAGGGGTCAGGCAATCAGCCCCAGCATTTT. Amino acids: CAIRQGSGNQPQHF.

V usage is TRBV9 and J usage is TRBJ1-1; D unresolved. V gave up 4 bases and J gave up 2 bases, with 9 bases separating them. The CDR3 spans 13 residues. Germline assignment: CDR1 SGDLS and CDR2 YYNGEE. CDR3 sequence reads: CASSRAPNTEAFF. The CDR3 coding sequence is TGTGCCAGCAGCAGGGCACCTAACACTGAAGCTTTCTTT.

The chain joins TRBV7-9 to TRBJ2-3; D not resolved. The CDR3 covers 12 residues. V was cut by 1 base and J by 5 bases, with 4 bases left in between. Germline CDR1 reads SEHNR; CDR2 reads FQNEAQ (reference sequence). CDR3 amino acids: CASSLGEDTQYF. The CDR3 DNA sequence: TGTGCCAGCAGCTTAGGGGAAGATACGCAGTATTTT.

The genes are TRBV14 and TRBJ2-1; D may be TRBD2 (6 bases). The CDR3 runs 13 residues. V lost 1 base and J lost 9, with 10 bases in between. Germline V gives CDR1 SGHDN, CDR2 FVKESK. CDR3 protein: CASSQVRGGEQFF. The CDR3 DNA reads TGTGCCAGCAGCCAAGTGAGGGGAGGTGAGCAGTTCTTC.

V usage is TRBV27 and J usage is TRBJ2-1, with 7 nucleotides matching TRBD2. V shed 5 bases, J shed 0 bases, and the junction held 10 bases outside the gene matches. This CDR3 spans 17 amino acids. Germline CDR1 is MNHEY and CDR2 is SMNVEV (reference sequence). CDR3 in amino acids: CASSGSAGKVSYNEQFF. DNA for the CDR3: TGTGCCAGCAGTGGATCAGCGGGGAAAGTCTCCTACAATGAGCAGTTCTTC.

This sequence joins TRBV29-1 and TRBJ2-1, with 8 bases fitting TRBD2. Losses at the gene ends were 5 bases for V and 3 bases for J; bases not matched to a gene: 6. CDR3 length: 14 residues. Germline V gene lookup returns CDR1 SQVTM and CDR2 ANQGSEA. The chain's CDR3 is CSVRAGVNYNEQFF. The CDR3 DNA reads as TGCAGCGTTCGAGCGGGAGTAAACTACAATGAGCAGTTCTTC.

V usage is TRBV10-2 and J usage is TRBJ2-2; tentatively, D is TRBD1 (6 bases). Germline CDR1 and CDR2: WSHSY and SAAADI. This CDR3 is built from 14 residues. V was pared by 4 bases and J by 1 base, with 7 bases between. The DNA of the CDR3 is TGCGCCAGCAGTGTGGACAGGAACACCGGGGAGCTGTTTTTT. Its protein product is CASSVDRNTGELFF.

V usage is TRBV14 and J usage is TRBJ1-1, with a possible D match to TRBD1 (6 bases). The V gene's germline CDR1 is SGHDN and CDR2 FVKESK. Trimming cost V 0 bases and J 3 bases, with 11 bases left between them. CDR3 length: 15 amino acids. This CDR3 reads CASSQEVQGYTEAFF. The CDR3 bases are TGTGCCAGCAGCCAAGAAGTACAGGGATACACTGAAGCTTTCTTT.

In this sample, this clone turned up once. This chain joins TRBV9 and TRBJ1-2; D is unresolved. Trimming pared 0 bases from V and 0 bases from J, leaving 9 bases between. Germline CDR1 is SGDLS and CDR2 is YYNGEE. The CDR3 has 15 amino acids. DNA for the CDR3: TGTGCCAGCAGCGTAGGCGAGGGCTCTAACTATGGCTACACCTTC. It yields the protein CASSVGEGSNYGYTF. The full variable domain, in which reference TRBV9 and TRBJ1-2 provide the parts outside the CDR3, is DSGVTQTPKHLITATGQRVTLRCSPRSGDLSVYWYQQSLDQGLQFLIQYYNGEERAKGNILERFSAQQFPDLHSELNLSSLELGDSALYFCASSVGEGSNYGYTFGSGTRLTVV.